A selection of T cell receptor beta chains follows, all from one sample in a study of T cell responses to AZD1222 COVID-19 vaccine. Profiled with immunoSEQ multiplex PCR; TCRdb holds only in-frame clones, not every one. The data show approximately 73,000 clones, around four fifths seen once. This specimen consisted of peripheral blood, obtained on day 0 of AZD1222 vaccination. The receptors were gathered from an adult in good health. Each CDR3 is given with its conserved first and last residue. The D gene is left open where the match is weak. Clone sizes are given selectively: once, few, many, or a class where the clone is expanded.

TRBV4-1	few	.	TRBJ1-3	TGCGCCAGCAGCCAAGATGGCAGTAGATCTGGAAACACCATATATTTT	CASSQDGSRSGNTIYF
TRBV9	.	.	TRBJ1-1	TGTGCCAGCAGCTCCTCAGGGTTCGTTCAGAACACTGAAGCTTTCTTT	CASSSSGFVQNTEAFF
TRBV6-5	.	.	TRBJ1-2	TGTGCCAGCAGGACAGGCGATGGCTACACCTTC	CASRTGDGYTF
TRBV19	few	.	TRBJ1-3	TGTGCCAGTAGTATCTCGGTGTCTAACACCATATATTTT	CASSISVSNTIYF
TRBV15	.	TRBD1	TRBJ1-2	TGTGCCACCAGCGTTCGCCAGGGGGACCCCTATGGCTACACCTTC	CATSVRQGDPYGYTF
TRBV3-1/TRBV3-2	.	TRBD1	TRBJ2-1	TGTGCCAGCAGCCAAGTCGCGCCGGGACAGGGTTACAATGAGCAGTTCTTC	CASSQVAPGQGYNEQFF
TRBV6-5	.	.	TRBJ1-1	TGTGCCAGCACCTCATCAGGGGTTATCACTGAAGCTTTCTTT	CASTSSGVITEAFF
TRBV29-1	few	.	TRBJ2-2	TGCAGCGTTGGTGTCAGACCGGGCGGGGAGCTGTTTTTT	CSVGVRPGGELFF
TRBV12-3/TRBV12-4	.	.	TRBJ1-5	TGTGCCAGCAGTTTATACAGGGTTCAGCCCCAGCATTTT	CASSLYRVQPQHF
TRBV27	.	.	TRBJ2-1	TGTGCCAGCAGTCCCACTGGACGAGGTCATGAGCAGTTCTTC	CASSPTGRGHEQFF
TRBV12-3/TRBV12-4	.	.	TRBJ2-7	TGTGCCAGCAAACCCCGGGACTTCTACGAGCAGTACTTC	CASKPRDFYEQYF
TRBV12-3/TRBV12-4	once	TRBD1	TRBJ1-1	TGTGCCAGCAGCGACAGGGGGGACACTGAAGCTTTCTTT	CASSDRGDTEAFF
TRBV6-2/TRBV6-3	.	.	TRBJ2-7	TGTGCCAGCAGTTACGGTCTAACTTACGAGCAGTACTTC	CASSYGLTYEQYF
TRBV28	.	.	TRBJ1-2	TGTGCCAGCAGACTCCAGACTCCCCCCTGGACCTACACCTTC	CASRLQTPPWTYTF
TRBV25-1	.	.	TRBJ2-1	TGTGCCAGCAGGCAGGGTTCATCTTACAATGAGCAGTTCTTC	CASRQGSSYNEQFF
TRBV6-5	few	.	TRBJ1-3	TGTGCCAGCAGTTACCGGTGGAGCTCTGGAAACACCATATATTTT	CASSYRWSSGNTIYF
TRBV29-1	.	TRBD1	TRBJ1-4	TGCAGCGCTGAGGACAGGGAATATGAAAAACTGTTTTTT	CSAEDREYEKLFF
TRBV24-1	.	TRBD2	TRBJ2-7	TGTGCCACCACCGCAGTTGGGAAGACTAGCGGGGGGCCACTTTACTCCTACGAGCAGTACTTC	CATTAVGKTSGGPLYSYEQYF
TRBV30	.	.	TRBJ1-3	TGTGCCTGGAGTTATCCAGTCGGGTCCTCTGGAAACACCATATATTTT	CAWSYPVGSSGNTIYF
TRBV5-1	.	TRBD1	TRBJ1-4	TGCGCCAGCAGCCAGACAGGGACGGATGAAAAACTGTTTTTT	CASSQTGTDEKLFF
TRBV4-2	few	TRBD1	TRBJ2-7	TGTGCCAGCAGGGGACAGGGGGCTAGGGGAGTCGACGAGCAGTACTTC	CASRGQGARGVDEQYF
TRBV5-1	.	.	TRBJ2-6	TGCGCCAGCAGCTTGACAGGGCCCGGGGCCAACGTCCTGACTTTC	CASSLTGPGANVLTF
TRBV18	.	.	TRBJ1-1	TGTGCCAGCTCATCAGGCACTGAAGCTTTCTTT	CASSSGTEAFF
TRBV5-1	once	.	TRBJ1-1	TGCGCCAGCAGCCTAGCAGGGTCGTACACTGAAGCTTTCTTT	CASSLAGSYTEAFF
TRBV29-1	.	.	TRBJ2-1	TGCAGCGTTGAGGTGGCAGGGAGTGACAATGAGCAGTTCTTC	CSVEVAGSDNEQFF
TRBV7-3	.	TRBD2	TRBJ2-1	TGTGCCAGCAGCTTTTTCGGCGGGGGGTACAATGAGCAGTTCTTC	CASSFFGGGYNEQFF
TRBV6-5	.	.	TRBJ1-2	TGTGCCAGCAGCAACCTACTCAGGGGCGATGGCTACACCTTC	CASSNLLRGDGYTF
TRBV14	.	.	TRBJ1-1	TGTGCCAGCAGCCAACAAATGAACACTGAAGCTTTCTTT	CASSQQMNTEAFF
TRBV5-8	.	.	TRBJ1-1	TGTGCCAGCAGTTTTGACGGAAACACTGAAGCTTTCTTT	CASSFDGNTEAFF
TRBV11-2	.	.	TRBJ1-1	TGTGCCAGCAGCTCGGGCACCGGGAACCGTGAAGCTTTCTTT	CASSSGTGNREAFF
TRBV3-1/TRBV3-2	.	TRBD1	TRBJ1-6	TGTGCCAGCAGCCAAATGCGGGGACAGATAAATAATTCACCCCTCCACTTT	CASSQMRGQINNSPLHF
TRBV7-2	.	.	TRBJ2-1	TGTGCCAGCAGCCTAAACCACGGCTACAATGAGCAGTTCTTC	CASSLNHGYNEQFF
TRBV6-4	.	TRBD2	TRBJ2-3	TGTGCCAGCAGTGACGCGGCGGGGGGGAGCACAGATACGCAGTATTTT	CASSDAAGGSTDTQYF
TRBV6-5	.	.	TRBJ1-2	TGTGCCAGCAGTTACTCAAACGAGGGAGTTACGTCGGGCTACACCTTC	CASSYSNEGVTSGYTF
TRBV12-1	.	.	TRBJ2-7	TGTGCCAGCGTATTAACTAGCGGGAGTATGTGCGAGCAGTACTTC	CASVLTSGSMCEQYF
TRBV7-2	.	.	TRBJ2-1	TGTGCCAGCAGCTTAGCAGGACAGACCGGCAGTGAGCAGTTCTTC	CASSLAGQTGSEQFF
TRBV7-2	.	TRBD2	TRBJ2-5	TGTGCCAGCAGCTCAGGGAACAGACTAGCCCGAGAGACCCAGTACTTC	CASSSGNRLARETQYF
TRBV24-1	.	.	TRBJ2-7	TGTGCCACCTTTCACTCCGGGACCGTCGCTTACGAGCAGTACTTC	CATFHSGTVAYEQYF
TRBV28	few	.	TRBJ1-2	TGTGCCAGCAGTAGCGATACCTATGGCTACACCTTC	CASSSDTYGYTF
TRBV15	.	.	TRBJ1-5	TGTGCCACCAGCAGAGATTCCCAGCCCCAGCATTTT	CATSRDSQPQHF
TRBV9	.	TRBD1	TRBJ1-3	TGTGCCAGCAGCGTAGAGACAGGGTCTGGAAACACCATATATTTT	CASSVETGSGNTIYF
TRBV9	.	.	TRBJ1-2	TGTGCCAGCAGCGTAGGTGTGGGTTCAAACTATGGCTACACCTTC	CASSVGVGSNYGYTF
TRBV5-4	.	TRBD2	TRBJ2-7	TGTGCCAGCAGCTCAAGTACCCTCACAAGCGGGAGGGCCGGCGAGCAGTACTTC	CASSSSTLTSGRAGEQYF
TRBV5-4	few	.	TRBJ1-2	TGTGCCAGCAGCACGGACGGGAACTATGGCTACACCTTC	CASSTDGNYGYTF
TRBV6-5	.	TRBD1	TRBJ1-3	TGTGCCAGCAGCGGGACAGGGGGAGGAAACACCATATATTTT	CASSGTGGGNTIYF
TRBV6-5	.	TRBD2	TRBJ2-2	TGTGCCAGCAAGACTAGCGGGGGGAACACCGGGGAGCTGTTTTTT	CASKTSGGNTGELFF
TRBV4-3	.	.	TRBJ2-1	TGCGCCAGCAGCCAAGATGCAGGGAGCTCCTACAATGAGCAGTTCTTC	CASSQDAGSSYNEQFF
TRBV10-3	.	TRBD2	TRBJ2-3	TGTGCCATCAGTCTAGCGGGATTAAGCACAGATACGCAGTATTTT	CAISLAGLSTDTQYF
TRBV10-3	.	.	TRBJ2-7	TGTGCCATTCGAGGGGAGTTCTACGAGCAGTACTTC	CAIRGEFYEQYF
TRBV12-3/TRBV12-4	.	.	TRBJ2-1	TGTGCCAGCAGTTTTGGGTACAATGAGCAGTTCTTC	CASSFGYNEQFF
TRBV7-9	.	TRBD2	TRBJ2-1	TGTGCCAGCAGTACCGGGACTAGCGGATACAATGAGCAGTTCTTC	CASSTGTSGYNEQFF
TRBV4-2	.	.	TRBJ1-6	TGTGCCAGCAGCCAAGAGGTCAGGGGAAGGGATGGTTCACCCCTCCACTTT	CASSQEVRGRDGSPLHF
TRBV7-2	.	.	TRBJ2-3	TGTGCCAGCACCCTGGGCGTCGGGACTCTTAGAGAAAGCACAGATACGCAGTATTTT	CASTLGVGTLRESTDTQYF